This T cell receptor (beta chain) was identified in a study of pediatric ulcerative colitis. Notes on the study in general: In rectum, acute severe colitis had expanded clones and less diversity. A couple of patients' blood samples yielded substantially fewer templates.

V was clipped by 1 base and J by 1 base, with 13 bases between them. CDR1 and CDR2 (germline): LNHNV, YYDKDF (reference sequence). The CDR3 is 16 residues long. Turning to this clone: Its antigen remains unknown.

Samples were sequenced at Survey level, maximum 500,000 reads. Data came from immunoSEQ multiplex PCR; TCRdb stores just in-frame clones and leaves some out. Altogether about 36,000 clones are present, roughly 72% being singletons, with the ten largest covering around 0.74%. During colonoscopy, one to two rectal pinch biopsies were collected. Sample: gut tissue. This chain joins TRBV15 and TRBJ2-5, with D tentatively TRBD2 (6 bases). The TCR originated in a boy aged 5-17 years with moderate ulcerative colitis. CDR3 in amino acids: CATSRGYGGVQETQYF. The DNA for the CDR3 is TGTGCCACCAGCAGAGGTTATGGCGGGGTCCAAGAGACCCAGTACTTC.